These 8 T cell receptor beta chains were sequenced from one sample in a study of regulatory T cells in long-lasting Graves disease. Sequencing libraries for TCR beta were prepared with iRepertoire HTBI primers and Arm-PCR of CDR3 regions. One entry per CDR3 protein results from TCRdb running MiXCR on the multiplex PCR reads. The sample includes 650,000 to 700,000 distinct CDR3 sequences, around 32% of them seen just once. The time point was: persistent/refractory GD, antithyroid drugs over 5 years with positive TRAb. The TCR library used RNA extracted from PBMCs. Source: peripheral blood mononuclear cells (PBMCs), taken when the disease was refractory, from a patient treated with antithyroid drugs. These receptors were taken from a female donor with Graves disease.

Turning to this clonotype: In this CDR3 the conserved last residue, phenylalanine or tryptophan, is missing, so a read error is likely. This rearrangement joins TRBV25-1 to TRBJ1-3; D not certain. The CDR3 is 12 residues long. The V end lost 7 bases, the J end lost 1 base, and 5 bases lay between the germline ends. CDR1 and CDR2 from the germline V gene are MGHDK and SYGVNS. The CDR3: CASISSGNTIYS. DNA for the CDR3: TGTGCCAGCATCAGTTCTGGAAACACCATATATTCT.

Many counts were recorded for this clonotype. The CDR3 spells CASRQDSNQPQHF. The CDR3 DNA follows: TGTGCCAGCCGACAGGATAGCAATCAGCCCCAGCATTTT. The chain joins TRBV2 to TRBJ1-5, with D tentatively TRBD1 (6 bases). V was pared by 8 bases and J by 0 bases, with 8 bases between. This CDR3 comprises 13 residues. From germline, CDR1 is SNHLY and CDR2 FYNNEI.

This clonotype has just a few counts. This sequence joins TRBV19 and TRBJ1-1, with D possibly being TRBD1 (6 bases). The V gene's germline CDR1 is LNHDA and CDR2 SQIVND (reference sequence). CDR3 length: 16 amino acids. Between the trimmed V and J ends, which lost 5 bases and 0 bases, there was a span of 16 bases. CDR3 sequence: CASSSIRDTVNTEAFF. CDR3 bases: TGTGCCAGTAGTTCCATCCGGGACACCGTGAACACTGAAGCTTTCTTT.

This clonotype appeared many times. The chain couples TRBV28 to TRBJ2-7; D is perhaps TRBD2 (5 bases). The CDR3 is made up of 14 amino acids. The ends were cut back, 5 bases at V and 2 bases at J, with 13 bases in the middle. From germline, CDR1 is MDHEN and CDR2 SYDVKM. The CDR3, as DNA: TGTGCCAGCAGTCTTACTAGGAATCCCTACGAGCAGTACTTC. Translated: CASSLTRNPYEQYF.

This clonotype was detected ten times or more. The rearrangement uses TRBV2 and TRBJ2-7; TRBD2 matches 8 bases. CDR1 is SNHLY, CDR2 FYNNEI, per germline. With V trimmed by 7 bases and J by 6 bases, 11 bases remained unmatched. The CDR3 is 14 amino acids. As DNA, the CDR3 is TGTGCCAGCATGATTGGGACTAGTTTGAGCGAGCAGTACTTC. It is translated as CASMIGTSLSEQYF.

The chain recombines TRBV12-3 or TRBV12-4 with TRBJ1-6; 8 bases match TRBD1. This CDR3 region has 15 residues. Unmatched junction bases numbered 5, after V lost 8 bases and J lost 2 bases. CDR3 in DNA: TGTGCCAGCGGTCGGACAGGGACCTATAATTCACCCCTCCACTTT. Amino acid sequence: CASGRTGTYNSPLHF.

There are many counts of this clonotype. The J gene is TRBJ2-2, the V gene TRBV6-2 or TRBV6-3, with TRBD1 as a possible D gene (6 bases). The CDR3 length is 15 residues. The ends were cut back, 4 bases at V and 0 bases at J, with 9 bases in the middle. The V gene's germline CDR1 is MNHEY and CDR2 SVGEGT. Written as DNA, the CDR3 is TGTGCCAGCAGTTGGGGGCGGACGAACACCGGGGAGCTGTTTTTT. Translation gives CASSWGRTNTGELFF.

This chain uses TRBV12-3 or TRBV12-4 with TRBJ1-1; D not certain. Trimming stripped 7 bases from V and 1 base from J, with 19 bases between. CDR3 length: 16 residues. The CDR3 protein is CASTPEGPTTNTEAFF. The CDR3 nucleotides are TGTGCCAGCACCCCCGAAGGGCCAACAACGAACACTGAAGCTTTCTTT.